The TCR beta chain under discussion was sequenced for a study of cytotoxic CD8 clonotypes in ibrutinib-treated CLL. In the study overall: The study recorded mean values of almost 260,000 productive templates and 100,000 or so productive rearrangements per sample. Notes on the study in general: For progressing versus sustained-remission patients, sampling times were not the same. Increased clonality at ibrutinib response gave way to a return toward baseline at progression.

The assay was immunoSEQ multiplex PCR, and TCRdb's table has in-frame clones only and misses some. The data contain about 180,000 clones, more than 80% of them singletons. On this clone: Its antigen is still unknown.

The germline V gene has CDR1 SGHRS and CDR2 YFSETQ. This CDR3 has 15 amino acids. V gave up 4 bases and J gave up 4 bases, with 18 bases separating them. This receptor was identified in a human donor with chronic lymphocytic leukemia. This chain links TRBV5-1 with TRBJ2-7; D is perhaps TRBD1 (6 bases). The sequencing used PBMCs, collected after 24 months of ibrutinib treatment. The CDR3 region has the DNA TGCGCCAGCAGCCCTGAGGGGGTCGGATCGTACGAGCAGTACTTC. Translation: CASSPEGVGSYEQYF.